This T cell receptor beta chain was identified in a study of Ad26.COV2.S vaccination and SARS-CoV-2 variants. Overall study: Donor got 5x10^10 or 1x10^11 viral particles of Ad26.COV2.S.

CDR1 ENHRY and CDR2 SYGVKD come from the germline V gene. The J segment lost 5 bases and the V segment lost 4 bases, leaving 2 bases of the junction unmatched. This CDR3 spans 13 amino acids. The assay was immunoSEQ multiplex PCR, and TCRdb's table has in-frame clones only and misses some. The data contain approximately 300,000 clones, about 82% of them singletons. This sample's treatment: 15 to 20 received Ad26.COV2.S at low or high dose, single or two shots; 5 received placebo; per-sample allocation not given. The investigators took samples on day 63 after the first vaccine or placebo injection. This clone showed up just a few times.

The specimen was peripheral blood, collected in a trial of Ad26.COV2.S vaccine versus placebo. The V call is TRBV10-3, the J call TRBJ1-2, with 9 bases lining up with TRBD1. The sequence was collected from a person between 18 and 65 years old who received the Ad26.COV2.S COVID-19 vaccine or a placebo. CDR3 DNA sequence: TGTGCCATCAGTGGTGGACAGGGGTATGGCTACACCTTC. As protein: CAISGGQGYGYTF.